The T cell receptor (beta chain) described here comes from a study of Ad26.COV2.S vaccination and SARS-CoV-2 variants. Across the study: Ad26.COV2.S was injected intramuscularly once or twice, 56 days apart.

Measured with immunoSEQ multiplex PCR; TCRdb has only the in-frame clones, and not every one. The data show 500,000 or so clones, approximately 88% seen once. Described treatment: about 20 received Ad26.COV2.S at low or high dose, single or two shots; roughly five received placebo; per-sample allocation not given. The samples date from day 63 after the first vaccine or placebo injection. With respect to this clone: This CDR3 is also generated by other DNA sequences in the sample.

CDR3 length: 14 amino acids. The germline V gene has CDR1 SGHTA and CDR2 FQGNSA. Trimming removed 0 bases from V and 3 bases from J; junction bases left unmatched: 2. This TCR came from a person aged 18-60 years who received the Ad26.COV2.S COVID-19 vaccine or a placebo. The source was peripheral blood, collected in a trial of Ad26.COV2.S vaccine versus placebo. The chain recombines TRBV7-2 with TRBJ2-7; 7 nucleotides align to TRBD2. The CDR3, as DNA: TGTGCCAGCAGCTTAGCCGGCGGGAGCTACGAGCAGTACTTC. As protein: CASSLAGGSYEQYF.